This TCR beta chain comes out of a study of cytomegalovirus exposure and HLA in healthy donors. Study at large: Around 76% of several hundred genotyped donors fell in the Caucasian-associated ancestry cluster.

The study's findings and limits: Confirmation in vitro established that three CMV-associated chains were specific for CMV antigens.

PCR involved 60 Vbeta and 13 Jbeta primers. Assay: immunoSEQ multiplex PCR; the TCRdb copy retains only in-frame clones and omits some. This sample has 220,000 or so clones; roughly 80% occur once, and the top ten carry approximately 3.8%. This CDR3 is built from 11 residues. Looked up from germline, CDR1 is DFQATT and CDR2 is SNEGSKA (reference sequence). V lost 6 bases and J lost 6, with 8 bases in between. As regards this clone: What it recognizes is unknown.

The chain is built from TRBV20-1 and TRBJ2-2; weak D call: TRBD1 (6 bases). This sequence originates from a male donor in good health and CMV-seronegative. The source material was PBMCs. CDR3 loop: CSAKGAGELFF. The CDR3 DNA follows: TGCAGTGCAAAGGGGGCCGGGGAGCTGTTTTTT.